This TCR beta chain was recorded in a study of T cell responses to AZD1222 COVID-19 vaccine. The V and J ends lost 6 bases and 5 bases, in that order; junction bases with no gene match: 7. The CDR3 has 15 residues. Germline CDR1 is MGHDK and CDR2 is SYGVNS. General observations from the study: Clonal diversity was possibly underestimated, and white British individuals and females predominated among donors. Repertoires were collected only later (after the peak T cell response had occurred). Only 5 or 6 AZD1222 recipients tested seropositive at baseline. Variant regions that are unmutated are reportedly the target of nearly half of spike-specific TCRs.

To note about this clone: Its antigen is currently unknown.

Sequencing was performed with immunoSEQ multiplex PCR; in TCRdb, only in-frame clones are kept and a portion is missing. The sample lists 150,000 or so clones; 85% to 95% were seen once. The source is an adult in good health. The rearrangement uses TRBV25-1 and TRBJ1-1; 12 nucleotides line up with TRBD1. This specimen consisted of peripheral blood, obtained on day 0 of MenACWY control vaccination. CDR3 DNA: TGTGCCAGCAGAGCCGGGACAGGGGGCCTGACTGAAGCTTTCTTT. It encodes CASRAGTGGLTEAFF.